Listed here is a single T cell receptor (beta chain). Its target is not known. This may come from a read error, since a much larger clone is one base off. Other DNA sequences in the same sample also yield this CDR3. Sequencing used immunoSEQ multiplex PCR; TCRdb keeps in-frame clones, though not all of them. The data hold just over 50,000 clones, with over 65% observed a single time. Trimming removed 4 bases from V and 7 bases from J; junction bases left unmatched: 7. In germline, CDR1 is SGHRS, CDR2 YFSETQ. This CDR3 comprises 14 residues. The data originate from a study of OX40 agonist ivuxolimab in advanced cancers. Study background: Prior anti-PD-1, anti-PD-L1 or anti-CTLA-4 therapy was allowed; 30% to 40% had some.

General study findings and limits: Some of the lowest clonal expansion was seen in partial responders at 0.1-3.0 mg/kg.

Blood got drawn at baseline, again on cycle 4 day 1, and then on cycle 7 day 1. This sequence was found in an adult with an advanced solid tumor such as melanoma, head and neck, liver or kidney cancer. The starting material was CD4+ or CD8+ T cells sorted from blood, obtained in a trial of the OX40 agonist ivuxolimab. This rearrangement joins TRBV5-1 to TRBJ1-5; TRBD1 matches 8 bases. In DNA, the CDR3 is TGCGCCAGCAGCCAGGACAGGGTGGGCCAGCCCCAGCATTTT. Translating it yields CASSQDRVGQPQHF. The whole variable domain, filled in from reference TRBV5-1 and TRBJ1-5, reads KAGVTQTPRYLIKTRGQQVTLSCSPISGHRSVSWYQQTPGQGLQFLFEYFSETQRNKGNFPGRFSGRQFSNSRSEMNVSTLELGDSALYLCASSQDRVGQPQHFGDGTRLSIL.